The 28 T cell receptor beta chains below all came from one sample that was sequenced in a study of blood T cell repertoires in COVID-19. Some clones are missing from TCRdb's copy, which holds only in-frame ones; the method was immunoSEQ multiplex PCR. The repertoire includes roughly 69,000 clones, roughly 80% of them detected once, and 9% to 15% sits in the top ten. The source material was peripheral blood. These receptor sequences come from a human donor in a cohort sampled during active COVID-19.

The chain employs TRBV6-1 and TRBJ2-7; 9 nucleotides line up with TRBD1. This CDR3 is built from 15 residues. Germline V CDR1 and CDR2: MNHNS, SASEGT. The trim removed 3 bases at V and 6 bases at J, leaving 9 bases unmatched. The CDR3 loop is CASSDPGQGVPEQYF. The CDR3, as DNA: TGTGCCAGCAGTGACCCGGGACAGGGAGTCCCCGAGCAGTACTTC.

This chain links TRBV27 with TRBJ1-2, with TRBD1 as a possible D gene (5 bases). CDR3 length equals 14 residues. Between the trimmed V and J ends, which lost 8 bases and 7 bases, there was a span of 20 bases. The germline V gene encodes CDR1 MNHEY and CDR2 SMNVEV (reference sequence). Here the CDR3 reads CASGAANRFGGYTF. The DNA of the CDR3 is TGTGCCAGCGGAGCCGCTAACAGGTTCGGTGGCTACACCTTC.

V is TRBV30 and J is TRBJ1-1; 10 bases map to TRBD1. Germline loops: CDR1 GTSNPN, CDR2 SVGIG (reference sequence). The CDR3 is made up of 14 amino acids. V gave up 0 bases and J gave up 6 bases; unmatched junction bases: 4. The CDR3 is CAWSVGQGVSEAFF. CDR3 in DNA: TGTGCCTGGAGTGTCGGACAGGGGGTTTCTGAAGCTTTCTTT.

The genes are TRBV7-9 and TRBJ2-7, with 12 bases fitting TRBD2. The J segment lost 6 bases and the V segment lost 5 bases, leaving 8 bases of the junction unmatched. This CDR3 is 15 amino acids long. Germline CDR1 and CDR2: SEHNR and FQNEAQ (reference sequence). CDR3 loop: CASSGLAGGVGEQYF. In DNA form, the CDR3 reads TGTGCCAGCAGCGGGCTAGCGGGAGGGGTCGGCGAGCAGTACTTC.

J is TRBJ2-5 and V is TRBV14; D might be TRBD2 (5 bases). Germline assignment: CDR1 SGHDN and CDR2 FVKESK. Deletions cut 0 bases from V and 9 bases from J, with 20 bases between. The CDR3 covers 16 residues. CDR3 protein: CASSQEAEGLWPAQYF. The CDR3 coding sequence is TGTGCCAGCAGCCAAGAAGCGGAAGGTCTGTGGCCGGCCCAGTACTTC.

This chain uses TRBV24-1 with TRBJ2-3, with TRBD2 identical over 11 bases. The trim removed 4 bases at V and 4 bases at J, leaving 6 bases unmatched. The germline gives CDR1 KGHDR, CDR2 SFDVKD. There are 16 residues in the CDR3. The CDR3 nucleotides are TGTGCCACCAGTGACACTAGCGGGAGTTGGGCAGATACGCAGTATTTT. This sequence encodes CATSDTSGSWADTQYF.

Concerning this clone: Germline is not matched at one junction end, which may reflect a read error. The chain is built from TRBV6-5 and TRBJ2-7; 8 bases are shared with TRBD1. The CDR3 extends over 12 amino acids. The germline gives CDR1 MNHEY, CDR2 SVGAGI. The CDR3 coding sequence is TGTGCCAGTAAATCAAGGACAGGGACATCCAGCTTC. Translated, it gives CASKSRTGTSSF.

The chain links TRBV29-1 to TRBJ2-3; the D is unclear. Germline V gene data show CDR1 as SQVTM and CDR2 as ANQGSEA. The CDR3 has 12 residues. V gave up 3 bases and J gave up 0 bases, with 4 bases separating them. Here the CDR3 DNA reads TGCAGCGTTGATCAGAGCACAGATACGCAGTATTTT. It codes for CSVDQSTDTQYF.

This chain joins TRBV5-1 and TRBJ2-2; 9 nucleotides agree with TRBD2. The J segment lost 4 bases and the V segment lost 5 bases, leaving 6 bases of the junction unmatched. CDR3 size: 15 residues. Per germline, CDR1 SGHRS and CDR2 YFSETQ. This chain's CDR3 is CASRQRGEITGELFF. For the CDR3, the DNA is TGCGCCAGCAGACAGCGGGGGGAGATCACCGGGGAGCTGTTTTTT.

V usage is TRBV5-1 and J usage is TRBJ2-3; D possibly corresponds to TRBD1 (5 bases). V dropped 0 bases and J dropped 6 bases, with 14 bases sitting between them. Germline CDR1 and CDR2: SGHRS and YFSETQ. This CDR3 contains 15 residues. CDR3 protein: CASSLVGVPRDTQYF. In DNA, the CDR3 is TGCGCCAGCAGCTTGGTAGGGGTTCCGCGGGATACGCAGTATTTT.

The V call is TRBV28, the J call TRBJ1-3; a possible D gene is TRBD1 (5 bases). Germline values: CDR1 MDHEN, CDR2 SYDVKM. The CDR3 is made up of 14 amino acids. Trimming stripped 2 bases from V and 1 base from J, with 6 bases between. The CDR3 is CASSLPGSGNTIYF. As DNA, the CDR3 is TGTGCCAGCAGTTTACCAGGGTCTGGAAACACCATATATTTT.

The chain uses TRBV4-3 and TRBJ1-1, with D hard to call. The CDR3 runs 17 residues. Germline loops: CDR1 LGHNA, CDR2 YSLEER. Trimming left V 0 bases short and J 0 bases short, with 14 bases between. The CDR3 DNA sequence: TGCGCCAGCAGCCAAGATGTTCCTGAGGATTTGAACACTGAAGCTTTCTTT. Translated, it gives CASSQDVPEDLNTEAFF.

The chain recombines TRBV4-3 with TRBJ2-7, with 7 bases lining up with TRBD1. J lost 2 bases, V lost 0 bases, and 4 bases had no gene match. Per germline, CDR1 LGHNA and CDR2 YSLEER. This CDR3 region has 15 residues. The CDR3 sequence is CASSQDRQGAYEQYF. DNA for the CDR3: TGCGCCAGCAGCCAAGATCGCCAGGGGGCCTACGAGCAGTACTTC.

V gene TRBV3-1 (or the pseudogene TRBV3-2) combines with J gene TRBJ2-7; D might be TRBD1 (6 bases). V dropped 0 bases and J dropped 6 bases, with 30 bases sitting between them. The CDR3 has 20 residues. Germline values: CDR1 LGHDT, CDR2 YNNKEL (reference sequence). The CDR3, as DNA: TGTGCCAGCAGCCAAGATCGGTTCCCGATGAGAACAGGGTTTCTCTCCGAGCAGTACTTC. Protein: CASSQDRFPMRTGFLSEQYF.

The J gene is TRBJ1-2, the V gene TRBV29-1; possible D gene TRBD1, 6 bases. Germline V gives CDR1 SQVTM, CDR2 ANQGSEA. The germline V and J ends were trimmed by 3 bases and 4 bases, with 9 bases remaining between them. CDR3 length: 12 amino acids. The CDR3 loop is CSVERTAYGYTF. The CDR3 nucleotides are TGCAGCGTTGAGAGGACAGCCTATGGCTACACCTTC.

The chain links TRBV30 to TRBJ1-1; D ambiguous. Germline V gives CDR1 GTSNPN, CDR2 SVGIG (reference sequence). CDR3 length: 14 residues. V lost 5 bases to trimming and J lost 5 bases, with 18 bases between them. This CDR3 reads CAWGLEVRGTEAFF. In DNA form, the CDR3 reads TGTGCCTGGGGTCTTGAGGTCCGCGGGACTGAAGCTTTCTTT.

The CDR3 DNA is TGTGCCAGCAGCACGACGGGAGAGCAGTTCTTC. This sequence encodes CASSTTGEQFF. The chain combines TRBV7-9 with TRBJ2-1, with TRBD2 as a possible D gene (5 bases). The CDR3 runs 11 residues. The germline V gene has CDR1 SEHNR and CDR2 FQNEAQ (reference sequence). Trimming pared 5 bases from V and 10 bases from J, leaving 9 bases between. Full variable domain (rest looked up from reference TRBV7-9 and TRBJ2-1): DTGVSQNPRHKITKRGQNVTFRCDPISEHNRLYWYRQTLGQGPEFLTYFQNEAQLEKSRLLSDRFSAERPKGSFSTLEIQRTEQGDSAMYLCASSTTGEQFFGPGTRLTVL.

This clone was seen more than once but under ten times. V is TRBV19 and J is TRBJ2-7; 11 bases align to TRBD2. Looked up from germline, CDR1 is LNHDA and CDR2 is SQIVND (reference sequence). The V segment lost 3 bases and the J segment 4 bases; nucleotides outside the gene matches: 5. CDR3 length: 15 amino acids. The CDR3 DNA follows: TGTGCCAGTAGTATCGCTAGCGGGGGGATGTACGAGCAGTACTTC. Its translation: CASSIASGGMYEQYF.

The chain links TRBV5-4 to TRBJ1-2, with D unresolved. V dropped 1 base and J dropped 8 bases, with 21 bases sitting between them. The length of the CDR3 is 16 residues. Germline V gives CDR1 SGHNT, CDR2 YYREEE (reference sequence). This CDR3 reads CASSLQAIRRVDGYTF. As DNA, the CDR3 is TGTGCCAGCAGCTTGCAGGCCATTAGGCGGGTGGACGGCTACACCTTC.

The chain employs TRBV5-8 and TRBJ2-1, with 9 bases that match TRBD2. The CDR3 is 15 residues long. J was trimmed by 4 bases and V by 6 bases; bases with no gene match: 8. Germline-derived CDR1 and CDR2 are SGHTS and YDEGEE. The CDR3, as DNA: TGTGCCAGCACCCCAAGCGGGAGGACGTACAATGAGCAGTTCTTC. This translates into CASTPSGRTYNEQFF.

This clone is a singleton in its sample. The V gene is TRBV4-3, the J gene TRBJ2-7; D is possibly TRBD1 (5 bases). Germline CDR1 is LGHNA and CDR2 is YSLEER. The CDR3 contains 16 residues. Trimming removed 0 bases from V and 1 base from J, with 13 bases in between. The CDR3 protein is CASSQDWRDRSYEQYF. The CDR3 nucleotides are TGCGCCAGCAGCCAAGATTGGCGCGACAGATCCTACGAGCAGTACTTC.

The genes are TRBV9 and TRBJ1-3; D is undetermined. V lost 6 bases, J lost 4 bases, and 14 bases lay in between. The germline CDR1 and CDR2 sequences are SGDLS and YYNGEE. This CDR3 contains 14 residues. CDR3 in amino acids: CASNLGGSGNTIYF. The CDR3, as DNA: TGTGCCAGCAACCTCGGCGGTTCAGGAAACACCATATATTTT.

The chain couples TRBV9 to TRBJ2-1; 7 bases are shared with TRBD1. CDR3 length: 15 residues. Germline lookup yields CDR1 SGDLS and CDR2 YYNGEE. The V and J ends lost 5 bases and 0 bases, in that order; junction bases with no gene match: 5. DNA of the CDR3: TGTGCCAGCAGTGGCCGACAGGGCTCCTACAATGAGCAGTTCTTC. It translates to CASSGRQGSYNEQFF.

The genes are TRBV27 and TRBJ1-5, with unresolved D. This CDR3 region has 14 residues. The V gene lost 6 bases and the J gene lost 0 bases, with 9 bases spanning the gap. Germline lookup yields CDR1 MNHEY and CDR2 SMNVEV (reference sequence). The CDR3 region is CASSLTVSNQPQHF. The CDR3 DNA follows: TGTGCCAGCAGCCTAACGGTTAGCAATCAGCCCCAGCATTTT.

This CDR3 reads CASSQEVVAGYDEQFF. The DNA of the CDR3 is TGTGCCAGCAGCCAAGAAGTAGTAGCTGGGTACGATGAGCAGTTCTTC. The V and J genes are TRBV3-1 (or the pseudogene TRBV3-2) and TRBJ2-1, with unresolved D. The CDR3 extends over 16 amino acids. Germline loops: CDR1 LGHDT, CDR2 YNNKEL (reference sequence). Deletions cut 0 bases from V and 8 bases from J, with 17 bases between.

The chain combines TRBV19 with TRBJ2-5; possible D gene TRBD2, 5 bases. CDR1 LNHDA and CDR2 SQIVND come from the germline V gene (reference sequence). Trimming shortened V by 5 bases and J by 3 bases, and 10 bases separated the two germline ends. The CDR3 is 13 amino acids. The CDR3 spells CASSGTGKETQYF. CDR3 coding DNA: TGTGCCAGTAGTGGTACGGGAAAAGAGACCCAGTACTTC.

The chain couples TRBV19 to TRBJ2-5; 9 nucleotides agree with TRBD1. CDR1 LNHDA and CDR2 SQIVND come from the germline V gene (reference sequence). The CDR3 is 15 residues long. V was clipped by 6 bases and J by 6 bases; unmatched bases: 11. The DNA for the CDR3 is TGTGCCAGTAGAAAGGACAGGGGCTTAGAAAAGACCCAGTACTTC. This gives the protein CASRKDRGLEKTQYF.

The chain has TRBV7-9 and TRBJ1-1, with D unclear. Per the germline V gene, CDR1 is SEHNR and CDR2 is FQNEAQ (reference sequence). The CDR3 extends over 12 amino acids. Trimming took off 3 bases at V and 0 bases at J, with 2 bases between the two ends. For the CDR3, the DNA is TGTGCCAGCAGCTTTATGAACACTGAAGCTTTCTTT. Protein sequence: CASSFMNTEAFF.